Listed here are 27 T cell receptor beta chains from one sample, sequenced in a study of read filtering for tumor transcriptome and immune sequencing. This library used 300 to 500 ng RNA and molecular barcoded adaptors spanning alpha/delta and beta/gamma chains. TCRdb redid the calling of the reads with MiXCR, one entry per CDR3 protein. The sample shows about 62,000 distinct CDR3 sequences, roughly 19% of them seen only once. The specimen was a population of CD138-negative cells sorted from bone marrow. The receptors originated from a donor at least 40 years old with multiple myeloma.

V is TRBV2 and J is TRBJ2-5; TRBD2 might be the D (7 bases). The CDR3 spans 12 residues. Trimming shortened V by 8 bases and J by 9 bases, and 16 bases separated the two germline ends. Germline CDR1 is SNHLY and CDR2 is FYNNEI. The CDR3 DNA is TGTGCCAGCCGGGGGGACAATTGGGCCCAGTACTTC. It codes for CASRGDNWAQYF. Supplemented by reference TRBV2 and TRBJ2-5, the full variable domain reads EPEVTQTPSHQVTQMGQEVILRCVPISNHLYFYWYRQILGQKVEFLVSFYNNEISEKSEIFDDQFSVERPDGSNFTLKIRSTKLEDSAMYFCASRGDNWAQYFGPGTRLLVL.

As regards this clonotype: Since a much larger clone is just one base distant, this may be a read error. The rearrangement links TRBV6-2 or TRBV6-3 to TRBJ2-1; D gene uncertain. The length of the CDR3 is 11 residues. Between the trimmed V and J ends, which lost 10 bases and 8 bases, there was a span of 12 bases. CDR1 and CDR2 from the germline V gene are MNHEY and SVGEGT. CDR3 amino acids: CAITLKDEQFF. The CDR3 nucleotides are TGTGCCATCACTTTAAAAGATGAGCAGTTCTTC.

This clonotype was detected a few times. This chain connects TRBV20-1 to TRBJ1-3; D is perhaps TRBD1 (6 bases). The CDR3 has 16 amino acids. Trimming took 0 bases from V and 3 from J, leaving 15 bases between them. Germline V gene sequence: CDR1 DFQATT, CDR2 SNEGSKA (reference sequence). The CDR3 loop is CSARDASGAGGNTIYF. In DNA form, the CDR3 reads TGCAGTGCTAGAGATGCTTCAGGGGCAGGTGGAAACACCATATATTTT.

This clonotype came up many times. The V gene is TRBV29-1, the J gene TRBJ2-1, with 7 bases matching TRBD2. The CDR3 has 16 residues. J lost 0 bases, V lost 1 base, and 6 bases had no gene match. Germline CDR1 SQVTM, CDR2 ANQGSEA. The CDR3 nucleotides are TGCAGCGTTGAAGGTGTGGCTAGCGGCTCCTACAATGAGCAGTTCTTC. This translates into CSVEGVASGSYNEQFF.

CDR3 nucleotides: TGTGCCAGCAGACTCGGGACTAGCGAAACAGATACGCAGTATTTT. This gives the protein CASRLGTSETDTQYF. The rearrangement links TRBV19 to TRBJ2-3, with 10 nucleotides matching TRBD2. CDR3 length: 15 residues. Trimming cost V 9 bases and J 3 bases; bases outside gene matches: 9. CDR1 and CDR2 from the germline V gene are LNHDA and SQIVND (reference sequence).

V gene TRBV7-6 combines with J gene TRBJ2-7; tentatively, D is TRBD2 (5 bases). CDR1 is SGHVS and CDR2 is FNYEAQ in the germline V gene. Trimming pared 1 base from V and 2 bases from J, leaving 15 bases between. The length of the CDR3 is 16 residues. Here the CDR3 DNA reads TGTGCCAGCAGCTTAGGGCGGCTAGCACAGCCCTACGAGCAGTACTTC. Its protein product is CASSLGRLAQPYEQYF.

With regard to this clonotype: With a much larger clone just one base away, this may be a read error. The V call is TRBV12-3 or TRBV12-4, the J call TRBJ2-4, with D tentatively TRBD1 (6 bases). Trimming pared 5 bases from V and 6 bases from J, leaving 23 bases between. CDR3 size: 17 residues. The CDR3 loop is CASSITRTPRGRNIQYF. CDR3 nucleotide sequence: TGTGCCAGCAGTATAACCAGGACTCCCAGGGGTCGAAACATTCAGTACTTC.

This clonotype was seen at least ten times. A much larger clone sits a single nucleotide away, making a read error possible. The chain recombines TRBV27 with TRBJ1-4, with D unresolved. Germline CDR1 MNHEY, CDR2 SMNVEV (reference sequence). CDR3 length: 14 amino acids. CDR3 coding DNA: TGTGCCAGCAGTTTAAACAGATATAATGAAAGACTGTTTTTT. This translates into CASSLNRYNERLFF.

There are many counts of this clonotype. V usage is TRBV29-1 and J usage is TRBJ2-2, with D possibly matching TRBD1 (5 bases). Per germline, CDR1 SQVTM and CDR2 ANQGSEA. Trimming removed 4 bases from V and 1 base from J, with 7 bases in between. The CDR3 covers 13 residues. CDR3 protein: CSVGQRNTGELFF. In DNA form, the CDR3 reads TGCAGCGTTGGACAGAGGAACACCGGGGAGCTGTTTTTT.

This clonotype came up many times. The chain has TRBV5-1 and TRBJ2-3, with D perhaps matching TRBD2 (6 bases). Per the germline V gene, CDR1 is SGHRS and CDR2 is YFSETQ. The CDR3 totals 16 residues. Trimming cost V 5 bases and J 2 bases, with 18 bases left between them. The CDR3 loop is CASSPRLAGITDTQYF. In nucleotides, the CDR3 is TGCGCCAGCAGTCCTCGATTGGCGGGAATCACAGATACGCAGTATTTT.

This clonotype was picked up many times. The chain employs TRBV20-1 and TRBJ2-3; tentative D call: TRBD1 (6 bases). The germline V and J ends were trimmed by 1 base and 2 bases, with 19 bases remaining between them. This CDR3 contains 17 residues. The germline gives CDR1 DFQATT, CDR2 SNEGSKA (reference sequence). This chain's CDR3 is CSARGAVGGRHTDTQYF. In DNA, the CDR3 is TGCAGTGCTAGAGGGGCTGTAGGGGGACGACACACAGATACGCAGTATTTT.

This clonotype was found many times. The genes are TRBV27 and TRBJ2-2; D is unresolved. Germline V gene lookup returns CDR1 MNHEY and CDR2 SMNVEV (reference sequence). V was trimmed by 4 bases and J by 2 bases, leaving 14 bases between them. The CDR3 runs to 16 residues. For the CDR3, the DNA is TGTGCCAGCAGTTCGCACCCCGGGCTTAACACCGGGGAGCTGTTTTTT. This translates into CASSSHPGLNTGELFF.

Note on this clonotype: Its ends do not fully match the called genes, so a read error is possible. V and J are TRBV7-9 and TRBJ1-5, with D possibly matching TRBD1 (5 bases). CDR3 length equals 16 residues. CDR1 and CDR2 (germline): SEHNR, FQNEAQ (reference sequence). CDR3 in amino acids: CACSHLTSGADQPQHF. For the CDR3, the DNA is TGTGCCTGCAGCCACCTCACATCCGGGGCTGATCAGCCCCAGCATTTT.

This clonotype was detected many times. The J gene is TRBJ2-7, the V gene TRBV27; tentatively, D is TRBD1 (6 bases). The CDR3 extends over 14 amino acids. The V gene's germline CDR1 is MNHEY and CDR2 SMNVEV (reference sequence). V lost 8 bases, J lost 0 bases, and 14 bases lay in between. The CDR3 is CASRPGQISYEQYF. The CDR3 DNA reads TGTGCCAGCCGGCCTGGACAGATCTCCTACGAGCAGTACTTC.

This clonotype has a count of ten or more. The rearrangement uses TRBV14 and TRBJ2-5, with 8 bases that match TRBD2. V lost 4 bases, J lost 3 bases, and 7 bases stayed unmatched. Germline V CDR1 and CDR2: SGHDN, FVKESK. The CDR3 runs to 15 residues. The CDR3 DNA follows: TGTGCCAGCAGCCTAATAAGCGGGGGAAAAGAGACCCAGTACTTC. Residues: CASSLISGGKETQYF. The variable domain in full, completed from reference TRBV14 and TRBJ2-5, reads EAGVTQFPSHSVIEKGQTVTLRCDPISGHDNLYWYRRVMGKEIKFLLHFVKESKQDESGMPNNRFLAERTGGTYSTLKVQPAELEDSGVYFCASSLISGGKETQYFGPGTRLLVL.

A remark on this clonotype: A read error likely explains this, since a far larger clone differs by one base. This CDR3 reads CASSLGRGPWNEQFF. The DNA of the CDR3 is TGTGCCAGCAGCTTGGGTCGGGGGCCGTGGAATGAGCAGTTCTTC. This rearrangement joins TRBV7-2 to TRBJ2-1; either TRBD1 or TRBD2 may supply D (6 bases each). V lost 3 bases and J lost 7, with 16 bases in between. This CDR3 has 15 amino acids. Looked up from germline, CDR1 is SGHTA and CDR2 is FQGNSA.

Ten or more counts support this clonotype. This chain connects TRBV14 to TRBJ2-7; TRBD2 matches at 8 bases. The CDR3 spans 15 residues. The germline CDR1 and CDR2 sequences are SGHDN and FVKESK. The ends lost 1 base at V and 4 bases at J; junction bases unmatched: 6. CDR3 sequence reads: CASSQVSGSRYEQYF. CDR3 DNA sequence: TGTGCCAGCAGCCAAGTAAGCGGGAGTCGATACGAGCAGTACTTC.

This clonotype was recorded at least ten times. J is TRBJ2-7 and V is TRBV18; the D is unclear. V lost 4 bases to trimming and J lost 1 base, with 11 bases between them. Germline V CDR1 and CDR2: KGHSH, LQKENI. The CDR3 length is 14 residues. The CDR3 is CASSRLPGSYEQYF. Written as DNA, the CDR3 is TGTGCCAGCTCACGACTCCCTGGTTCCTACGAGCAGTACTTC.

This clonotype appeared a single time. V and J are TRBV5-6 and TRBJ2-1; 10 nucleotides line up with TRBD2. This CDR3 is 15 amino acids long. Germline V lookup: CDR1 SGHDT, CDR2 YYEEEE. Germline trimming cut 1 base from V and 6 bases from J; bases unmatched to any gene: 4. DNA for the CDR3: TGTGCCAGCAGCTTGCTAGCGGGAGTGGTCAATGAGCAGTTCTTC. Its protein product is CASSLLAGVVNEQFF.

Many counts were recorded for this clonotype. The chain is built from TRBV5-5 and TRBJ1-4; maybe TRBD1 (6 bases). This CDR3 comprises 16 residues. With 4 bases removed from V and 7 bases from J, the gap between germline ends came to 20 bases. Germline V gene data show CDR1 as SGHKS and CDR2 as YYEKEE (reference sequence). The CDR3 sequence is CASSTLQRGAVEKLFF. In DNA, the CDR3 is TGTGCCAGCAGCACCCTACAGAGGGGGGCCGTTGAAAAACTGTTTTTT.

This clonotype was observed many times. The rearrangement links TRBV6-6 to TRBJ2-5; 11 bases fit TRBD2. The J segment lost 4 bases and the V segment lost 2 bases, leaving 6 bases of the junction unmatched. The germline gives CDR1 MNHNY, CDR2 SVGAGI (reference sequence). The CDR3 extends over 16 amino acids. The CDR3 sequence is CASSYKLAGVGETQYF. In nucleotides, the CDR3 is TGTGCCAGCAGTTACAAACTAGCGGGAGTGGGAGAGACCCAGTACTTC.

This clonotype was found once. Its ends do not fully match the called genes, so a read error is possible. The CDR3 coding sequence is TGTGCCAGCAGGGCAACAAGCTACAAAGAGCAGTTCTTT. This gives the protein CASRATSYKEQFF. The J gene is TRBJ2-1, the V gene TRBV6-5; unclear D gene. Per germline, CDR1 MNHEY and CDR2 SVGAGI. This CDR3 contains 13 residues.

Ten or more counts support this clonotype. V gene TRBV7-9 combines with J gene TRBJ2-1; possibly TRBD2 for D (6 bases). Germline V gives CDR1 SEHNR, CDR2 FQNEAQ (reference sequence). The V end was cut by 3 bases, the J end by 6 bases, with 9 bases between. The CDR3 covers 13 residues. This chain's CDR3 is CASSLFGSNEQFF. The CDR3 region has the DNA TGTGCCAGCAGCTTGTTCGGGAGCAATGAGCAGTTCTTC.

This clonotype has a count of ten or more. V and J are TRBV5-4 and TRBJ1-6, with 9 bases fitting TRBD1. Unmatched junction bases numbered 4, after V lost 5 bases and J lost 10 bases. Germline V lookup: CDR1 SGHNT, CDR2 YYREEE (reference sequence). This CDR3 comprises 13 residues. The CDR3 bases are TGTGCCAGCAGAAGACAGGGGGACTCACCCCTCCACTTT. This gives the protein CASRRQGDSPLHF.

This chain connects TRBV12-3 or TRBV12-4 to TRBJ2-5; D may be TRBD2 (6 bases). Between the trimmed V and J ends, which lost 7 bases and 2 bases, there was a span of 11 bases. The CDR3 spans 13 residues. The CDR3 region is CASTTGRQETQYF. For the CDR3, the DNA is TGTGCCAGCACTACCGGGAGACAAGAGACCCAGTACTTC.

This clonotype was detected only a few times. The CDR3 DNA reads as TGTGCCAGCAGCCGCAGTTACTCTGGAAACACCATATATTTT. This gives the protein CASSRSYSGNTIYF. V usage is TRBV7-2 and J usage is TRBJ1-3; unclear D gene. The CDR3 runs to 14 residues. Trimming shortened V by 5 bases and J by 0 bases, and 8 bases separated the two germline ends. The germline V gene encodes CDR1 SGHTA and CDR2 FQGNSA.

This clonotype was counted ten times or more. V and J are TRBV29-1 and TRBJ2-7; 10 bases agree with TRBD2. The ends lost 4 bases at V and 6 bases at J; junction bases unmatched: 12. The CDR3 runs 15 residues. Germline V gives CDR1 SQVTM, CDR2 ANQGSEA. The CDR3 reads CSVALTGAGGSEQYF. Written as DNA, the CDR3 is TGCAGCGTTGCCTTGACTGGAGCGGGAGGGTCCGAGCAGTACTTC.